This record covers a single T cell receptor beta chain. The record originates from a study of blood T cell repertoires in COVID-19. Study as a whole: The samples span acute and convalescent COVID-19 from the United States, Italy and Spain. PBMCs, B-cell-depleted T cells, or T cells were the source of the cDNA or gDNA that made up the material.

Germline V gene lookup returns CDR1 SGHAT and CDR2 FQNNGV. V dropped 1 base and J dropped 0; count of bases not matched to a gene: 11. This CDR3 is 18 amino acids long. Original processing methods: By means of reference gene primer amplification, nucleated cell counts were estimated. The protocol was immunoSEQ multiplex PCR, while the TCRdb copy is restricted to in-frame clones and leaves out a portion. V and J calls and clone size are copied from that table; D and trimming were computed from the DNA. The sample consists of about 72,000 clones, about nine tenths of them appearing once. The TCR originated in a man in his 70s with active or convalescent COVID-19. Sequenced input: peripheral blood. This rearrangement joins TRBV11-2 to TRBJ1-1; 7 bases are shared with TRBD1. CDR3 in amino acids: CASSLGNRGILMNTEAFF. The CDR3 DNA reads as TGTGCCAGCAGCTTAGGGAACAGGGGTATACTAATGAACACTGAAGCTTTCTTT. Complete variable domain (other parts from reference TRBV11-2 and TRBJ1-1): EAGVAQSPRYKIIEKRQSVAFWCNPISGHATLYWYQQILGQGPKLLIQFQNNGVVDDSQLPKDRFSAERLKGVDSTLKIQPAKLEDSAVYLCASSLGNRGILMNTEAFFGQGTRLTVV.